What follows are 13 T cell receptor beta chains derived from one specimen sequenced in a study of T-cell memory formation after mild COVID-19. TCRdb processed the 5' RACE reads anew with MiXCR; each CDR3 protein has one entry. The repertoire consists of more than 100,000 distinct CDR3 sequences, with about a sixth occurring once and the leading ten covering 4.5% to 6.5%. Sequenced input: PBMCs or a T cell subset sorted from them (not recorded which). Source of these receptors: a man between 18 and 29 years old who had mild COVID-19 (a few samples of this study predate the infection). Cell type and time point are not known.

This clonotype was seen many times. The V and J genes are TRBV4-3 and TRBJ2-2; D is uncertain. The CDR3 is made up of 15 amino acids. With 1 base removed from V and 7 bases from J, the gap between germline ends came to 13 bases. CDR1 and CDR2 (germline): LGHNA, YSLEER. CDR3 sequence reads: CASSQGSPGGGELFF. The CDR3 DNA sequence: TGCGCCAGCAGCCAAGGATCCCCGGGTGGCGGGGAGCTGTTTTTT.

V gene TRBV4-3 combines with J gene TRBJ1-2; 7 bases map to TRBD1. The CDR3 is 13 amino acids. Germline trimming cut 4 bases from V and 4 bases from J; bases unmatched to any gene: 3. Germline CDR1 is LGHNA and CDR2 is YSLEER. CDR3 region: CASSLDRTYGYTF. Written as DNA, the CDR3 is TGCGCCAGCAGCCTGGACAGGACCTATGGCTACACCTTC.

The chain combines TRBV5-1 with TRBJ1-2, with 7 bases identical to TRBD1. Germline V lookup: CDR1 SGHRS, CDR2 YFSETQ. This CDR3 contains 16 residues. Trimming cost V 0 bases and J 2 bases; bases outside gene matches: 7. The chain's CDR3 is CASSLVSGDSNYGYTF. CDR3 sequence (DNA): TGCGCCAGCAGCTTGGTAAGCGGGGACAGCAACTATGGCTACACCTTC.

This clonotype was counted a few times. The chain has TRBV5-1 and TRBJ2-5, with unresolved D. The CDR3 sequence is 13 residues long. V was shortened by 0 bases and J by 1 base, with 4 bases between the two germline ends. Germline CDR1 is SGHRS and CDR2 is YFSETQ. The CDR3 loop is CASSLVPQETQYF. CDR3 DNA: TGCGCCAGCAGCTTGGTACCCCAAGAGACCCAGTACTTC.

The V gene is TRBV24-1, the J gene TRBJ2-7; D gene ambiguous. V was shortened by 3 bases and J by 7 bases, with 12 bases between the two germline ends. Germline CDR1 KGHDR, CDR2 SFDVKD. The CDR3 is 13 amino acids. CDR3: CATSDRPFGEQYF. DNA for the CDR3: TGTGCCACCAGTGATCGACCCTTTGGGGAGCAGTACTTC.

The CDR3 DNA sequence: TGTGCCAGCAGGCAACAGTCTATGAACACTGAAGCTTTCTTT. Its translation: CASRQQSMNTEAFF. The V gene is TRBV12-3 or TRBV12-4, the J gene TRBJ1-1; D not certain. The CDR3 consists of 14 residues. Trimming cost V 6 bases and J 0 bases, with 11 bases left between them.

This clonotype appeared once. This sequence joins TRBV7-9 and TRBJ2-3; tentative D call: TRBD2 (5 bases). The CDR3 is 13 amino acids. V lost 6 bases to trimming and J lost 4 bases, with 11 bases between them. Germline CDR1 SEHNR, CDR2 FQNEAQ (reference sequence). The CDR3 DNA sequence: TGTGCCAGCAGTCCGGGGTGGGCAGATACGCAGTATTTT. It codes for CASSPGWADTQYF.

The CDR3 region is CASSLGARGYRNEQFF. CDR3 in DNA: TGTGCCAGCAGTTTAGGGGCCAGGGGGTATAGAAATGAGCAGTTCTTC. The V and J genes are TRBV28 and TRBJ2-1; 7 nucleotides match TRBD1. Unmatched junction bases numbered 11, after V lost 2 bases and J lost 7 bases. This CDR3 spans 16 amino acids. The germline gives CDR1 MDHEN, CDR2 SYDVKM.

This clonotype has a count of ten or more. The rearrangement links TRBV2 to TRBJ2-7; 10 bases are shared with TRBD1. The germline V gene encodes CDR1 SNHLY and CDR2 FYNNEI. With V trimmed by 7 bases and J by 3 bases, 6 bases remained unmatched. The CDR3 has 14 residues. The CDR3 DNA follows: TGTGCCAGCAAAGAGACAGGGGGCTACTACGAGCAGTACTTC. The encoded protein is CASKETGGYYEQYF.

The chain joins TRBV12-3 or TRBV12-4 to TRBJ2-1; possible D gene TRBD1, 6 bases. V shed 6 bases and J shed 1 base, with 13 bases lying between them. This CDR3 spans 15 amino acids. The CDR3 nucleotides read TGTGCCAGCAGCCTCCAGGGGCCTTCCTACAATGAGCAGTTCTTC. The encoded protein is CASSLQGPSYNEQFF.

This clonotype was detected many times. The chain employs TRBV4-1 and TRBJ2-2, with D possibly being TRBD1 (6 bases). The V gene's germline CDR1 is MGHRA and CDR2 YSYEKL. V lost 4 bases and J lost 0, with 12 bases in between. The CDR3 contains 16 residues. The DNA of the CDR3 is TGCGCCAGCAGCCTAACACAGGGTCCGAACACCGGGGAGCTGTTTTTT. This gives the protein CASSLTQGPNTGELFF.

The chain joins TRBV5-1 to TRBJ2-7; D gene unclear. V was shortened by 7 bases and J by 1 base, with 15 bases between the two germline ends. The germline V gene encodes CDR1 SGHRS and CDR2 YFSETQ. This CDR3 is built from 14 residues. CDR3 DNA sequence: TGCGCCAGCGGCAAGGGATTAGGATCCTACGAGCAGTACTTC. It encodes CASGKGLGSYEQYF.

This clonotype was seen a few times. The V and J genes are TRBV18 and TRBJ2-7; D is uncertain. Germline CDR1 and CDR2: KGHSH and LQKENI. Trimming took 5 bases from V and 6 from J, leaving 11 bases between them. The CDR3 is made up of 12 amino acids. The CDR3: CASSGLLVEQYF. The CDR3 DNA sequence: TGTGCCAGCTCAGGATTATTGGTCGAGCAGTACTTC.